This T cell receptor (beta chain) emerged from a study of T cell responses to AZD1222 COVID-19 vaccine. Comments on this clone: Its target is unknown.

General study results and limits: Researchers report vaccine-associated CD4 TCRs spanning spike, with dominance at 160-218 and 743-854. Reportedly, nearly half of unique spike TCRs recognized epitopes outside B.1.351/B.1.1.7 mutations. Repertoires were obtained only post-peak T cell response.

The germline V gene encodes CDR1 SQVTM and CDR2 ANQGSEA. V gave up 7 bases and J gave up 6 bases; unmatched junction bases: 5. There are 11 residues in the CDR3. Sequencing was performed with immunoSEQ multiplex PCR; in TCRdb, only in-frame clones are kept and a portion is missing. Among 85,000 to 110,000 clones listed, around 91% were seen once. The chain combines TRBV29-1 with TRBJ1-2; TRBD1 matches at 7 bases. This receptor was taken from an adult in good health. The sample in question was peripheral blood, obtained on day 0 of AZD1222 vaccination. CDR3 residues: CSATGTDGYTF. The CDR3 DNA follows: TGCAGCGCGACTGGGACAGATGGCTACACCTTC.